Each of the 23 T cell receptor beta chains below was sequenced from the same sample in a study of Ad26.COV2.S vaccination and SARS-CoV-2 variants. Treatment of the sample: around 19 received Ad26.COV2.S at low or high dose, single or two shots; roughly 5 received placebo; per-sample allocation not given. The samples were gathered on day 63 after the first injection of vaccine or placebo. Sequencing used immunoSEQ multiplex PCR; TCRdb keeps in-frame clones, though not all of them. The sample has over 400,000 clones; approximately 92% are singletons. The specimen was peripheral blood, collected in a trial of Ad26.COV2.S vaccine versus placebo. The receptors were gathered from a person aged 18 to 59 who received the Ad26.COV2.S COVID-19 vaccine or a placebo.

The V and J genes are TRBV6-5 and TRBJ1-2, with 8 nucleotides matching TRBD1. After removal of 9 bases from V and 8 bases from J, the junction contained 8 bases not matched to a gene. Germline CDR1 is MNHEY and CDR2 is SVGAGI. CDR3 length: 12 amino acids. CDR3 region: CASTTGAKGYTF. As DNA, the CDR3 is TGTGCCAGTACGACAGGGGCGAAAGGCTACACCTTC.

V is TRBV6-2 or TRBV6-3 and J is TRBJ2-2; 12 bases agree with TRBD2. The CDR3 has 17 residues. V shed 5 bases and J 2 bases; nucleotides not matched to a gene: 6. Germline-derived CDR1 and CDR2 are MNHEY and SVGEGT. CDR3 in amino acids: CASSQELAGGNTGELFF. The CDR3 nucleotides are TGTGCCAGCAGTCAAGAACTAGCGGGGGGAAACACCGGGGAGCTGTTTTTT.

The chain recombines TRBV6-5 with TRBJ2-5; 9 positions agree with TRBD2. V lost 6 bases to trimming and J lost 5 bases; unmatched junction nucleotides: 10. The germline CDR1 and CDR2 sequences are MNHEY and SVGAGI. This CDR3 comprises 15 residues. The CDR3 is CASSSLSGSAETQYF. The CDR3 DNA reads as TGTGCCAGCAGCTCGCTTAGCGGGAGTGCGGAGACCCAGTACTTC.

This sequence joins TRBV18 and TRBJ2-7, with D perhaps TRBD1 (5 bases). The CDR3 consists of 15 residues. The V end lost 1 base, the J end lost 3 bases, and 13 bases lay between the germline ends. Germline CDR1 reads KGHSH; CDR2 reads LQKENI. The DNA for the CDR3 is TGTGCCAGCTCACCACTGGACACAGGTGTCTACGAGCAGTACTTC. Protein: CASSPLDTGVYEQYF.

The chain has TRBV5-4 and TRBJ1-6; no clear D. In germline, CDR1 is SGHNT, CDR2 YYREEE (reference sequence). V lost 0 bases and J 9 bases, leaving 13 bases between the germline ends. This CDR3 contains 15 residues. The CDR3 sequence is CASSLEGNIGSPLHF. In nucleotides, the CDR3 is TGTGCCAGCAGCTTGGAAGGAAACATAGGTTCACCCCTCCACTTT.

This rearrangement joins TRBV11-3 to TRBJ2-1, with 11 bases fitting TRBD2. The CDR3 is made up of 14 amino acids. V lost 3 bases to trimming and J lost 10 bases; unmatched junction nucleotides: 5. The germline gives CDR1 SGHNT, CDR2 YENEEA. CDR3 in DNA: TGTGCCAGCAGCTTGCGGCTAGCGGGGGGCGAGCAGTTCTTC. Translated, it gives CASSLRLAGGEQFF. Based on the CDR3 plus reference TRBV11-3 and TRBJ2-1, the full variable domain is EAGVVQSPRYKIIEKKQPVAFWCNPISGHNTLYWYLQNLGQGPELLIRYENEEAVDDSQLPKDRFSAERLKGVDSTLKIQPAELGDSAVYLCASSLRLAGGEQFFGPGTRLTVL.

The V gene is TRBV9, the J gene TRBJ1-2, with unresolved D. The CDR3 spans 14 residues. Between the trimmed V and J ends, which lost 4 bases and 7 bases, there was a span of 17 bases. Germline CDR1 is SGDLS and CDR2 is YYNGEE. CDR3 amino acids: CASSPSSNLRGYTF. The CDR3 nucleotides are TGTGCCAGCAGCCCATCCTCGAACTTACGTGGCTACACCTTC.

The rearrangement joins TRBV28 to TRBJ1-5; TRBD1 might be the D (5 bases). Germline V lookup: CDR1 MDHEN, CDR2 SYDVKM. The CDR3 is 15 residues long. The V and J ends lost 2 bases and 2 bases respectively, with 10 bases between them. In DNA form, the CDR3 reads TGTGCCAGCAGTTTAACGGGGCTGGGCAATCAGCCCCAGCATTTT. This gives the protein CASSLTGLGNQPQHF.

The chain uses TRBV9 and TRBJ1-1; D unclear. The CDR3 is 13 amino acids. Between the trimmed V and J ends, which lost 0 bases and 6 bases, there was a span of 9 bases. The germline V gene has CDR1 SGDLS and CDR2 YYNGEE. The CDR3 sequence is CASSVDLWSEAFF. CDR3 nucleotides: TGTGCCAGCAGCGTAGATTTGTGGTCTGAAGCTTTCTTT.

The chain combines TRBV6-2 or TRBV6-3 with TRBJ2-7; 11 positions agree with TRBD1. The CDR3 runs 15 residues. V was pared by 4 bases and J by 3 bases, with 5 bases of the junction left unmatched. Germline values: CDR1 MNHEY, CDR2 SVGEGT. The CDR3 region has the DNA TGTGCCAGCAGTTCCGGGACAGGGGGTAACTACGAGCAGTACTTC. Translating gives CASSSGTGGNYEQYF.

This clone came up once. This chain connects TRBV7-2 to TRBJ1-6; TRBD1 matches 7 bases. The CDR3 loop spans 14 amino acids. The V segment lost 1 base and the J segment 9 bases; nucleotides outside the gene matches: 3. Germline V lookup: CDR1 SGHTA, CDR2 FQGNSA. The CDR3 loop reads CASSLDRGRSPLHF. The CDR3 DNA sequence: TGTGCCAGCAGCTTAGATAGGGGGCGTTCACCCCTCCACTTT.

The chain combines TRBV21-1 with TRBJ1-1; the table calls TRBD1, which could not be checked here. TRBV21-1 is listed as a pseudogene. There are 13 residues in the CDR3. CDR3 loop: CASSKLGGQQAFF. The CDR3 coding sequence is TGTGCCAGCAGCAAATTAGGAGGACAGCAAGCTTTCTTT.

This clone turned up a few times. The rearrangement links TRBV7-9 to TRBJ1-1; 7 positions match TRBD1. Germline V gene lookup returns CDR1 SEHNR and CDR2 FQNEAQ (reference sequence). The V gene end was trimmed by 6 bases and the J gene end by 0 bases; junction bases not matched to a gene: 7. This CDR3 region has 15 residues. The CDR3 spells CASRRTGVMNTEAFF. The CDR3 DNA sequence: TGTGCCAGCAGGCGTACAGGGGTAATGAACACTGAAGCTTTCTTT.

This chain uses TRBV5-4 with TRBJ2-2; TRBD1 agrees at 10 bases. CDR1 is SGHNT and CDR2 is YYREEE in the germline V gene (reference sequence). J gave up 3 bases and V 4 bases, and 6 bases lay outside the gene matches. The CDR3 runs to 16 residues. The CDR3 DNA follows: TGTGCCAGCAGCAGACCCGGGACAGGGGACACCGGGGAGCTGTTTTTT. This sequence encodes CASSRPGTGDTGELFF.

This sequence joins TRBV6-2 or TRBV6-3 and TRBJ2-7, with 8 bases fitting TRBD1. Per the germline V gene, CDR1 is MNHEY and CDR2 is SVGEGT. CDR3 size: 15 residues. Trimming removed 5 bases from V and 2 bases from J; junction bases left unmatched: 8. The CDR3 DNA sequence: TGTGCCAGCAGTCCCTACAGGGGGGTCCCCTACGAGCAGTACTTC. This gives the protein CASSPYRGVPYEQYF.

The chain recombines TRBV7-2 with TRBJ1-2; D perhaps matches TRBD1 (6 bases). Trimming removed 2 bases at V and 7 bases at J, with 23 bases between. There are 17 residues in the CDR3. The germline CDR1 and CDR2 sequences are SGHTA and FQGNSA. The chain's CDR3 is CASSLKFQDTLGGGYTF. CDR3 nucleotide sequence: TGTGCCAGCAGCTTAAAATTCCAGGACACTTTAGGGGGTGGCTACACCTTC.

The rearrangement uses TRBV7-2 and TRBJ1-2, with TRBD1 identical over 7 bases. This CDR3 is 13 amino acids long. Germline lookup yields CDR1 SGHTA and CDR2 FQGNSA. The junction had 9 bases not matched to a gene; V was cut back by 10 bases and J by 4 bases. For the CDR3, the DNA is TGTGCCACCGGGAGGACAGGCCCCTATGGCTACACCTTC. It codes for CATGRTGPYGYTF.

This chain links TRBV7-9 with TRBJ1-1; a weak D match, TRBD1 (5 bases). The CDR3 has 17 residues. CDR1 is SEHNR, CDR2 FQNEAQ, per germline (reference sequence). Trimming cost V 5 bases and J 5 bases, with 24 bases left between them. The CDR3 DNA reads TGTGCCAGCAGCCCGCCGGGCCCGGGGGGAGGAAGGACTGAAGCTTTCTTT. It yields the protein CASSPPGPGGGRTEAFF.

The V gene is TRBV6-5, the J gene TRBJ2-5, with 9 bases lining up with TRBD1. The J segment lost 4 bases and the V segment lost 2 bases, leaving 2 bases of the junction unmatched. This CDR3 contains 14 residues. CDR1 and CDR2 from the germline V gene are MNHEY and SVGAGI. The CDR3 bases are TGTGCCAGCAGTTACGACAGGGGGGGAGAGACCCAGTACTTC. The encoded protein is CASSYDRGGETQYF.

The chain couples TRBV29-1 to TRBJ1-1; the D gene is possibly TRBD1 (5 bases). Germline lookup yields CDR1 SQVTM and CDR2 ANQGSEA. V dropped 7 bases and J dropped 4 bases, with 13 bases sitting between them. The CDR3 length is 12 residues. In DNA, the CDR3 is TGCAGCGCCCGCGAGGGGACCACTGAAGCTTTCTTT. Amino acid sequence: CSAREGTTEAFF.

V gene TRBV13 combines with J gene TRBJ1-2; D unclear. Between the trimmed V and J ends, which lost 0 bases and 0 bases, there was a span of 5 bases. CDR1 and CDR2 (germline): PRHDT, FYEKMQ (reference sequence). The CDR3 is 14 amino acids. The CDR3 coding sequence is TGTGCCAGCAGCTTAGGCCCTCCTAACTATGGCTACACCTTC. It codes for CASSLGPPNYGYTF.

This clone was seen a few times. The rearrangement uses TRBV19 and TRBJ2-3; TRBD2 is a possible D gene (6 bases). Germline CDR1 is LNHDA and CDR2 is SQIVND (reference sequence). V lost 4 bases to trimming and J lost 0 bases, with 14 bases between them. This CDR3 is built from 16 residues. Here the CDR3 DNA reads TGTGCCAGTAGTAAGGGACTCGGAGTTAGCACAGATACGCAGTATTTT. It codes for CASSKGLGVSTDTQYF.

This sequence joins TRBV28 and TRBJ2-7; 7 bases are a match to TRBD1. J gave up 3 bases and V 3 bases, and 2 bases lay outside the gene matches. Looked up from germline, CDR1 is MDHEN and CDR2 is SYDVKM. The CDR3 has 13 amino acids. CDR3 in DNA: TGTGCCAGCAGTTTCCGGGACAGCTACGAGCAGTACTTC. This sequence encodes CASSFRDSYEQYF.